This T cell receptor (beta chain) was captured by sequencing in a study of control samples from healthy donors and cancer patients. Produced via immunoSEQ multiplex PCR; TCRdb's table is partial and in-frame only. The table has around 53,000 clones, around 85% seen once. Trimming stripped 6 bases from V and 5 bases from J, with 17 bases between. Germline values: CDR1 SNHLY, CDR2 FYNNEI. The length of the CDR3 is 14 residues. This sequence was found in a woman between 50 and 59 years old with lung cancer. J is TRBJ2-7 and V is TRBV2; D might be TRBD2 (8 bases). Sequencing was performed on PBMCs. As DNA, the CDR3 is TGTGCCAGCAGGGAGACAGGGACTAGACACGAGCAGTACTTC. Translation: CASRETGTRHEQYF.